This T cell receptor beta chain was profiled in a study of control samples from healthy donors and cancer patients. The V end lost 1 base, the J end lost 2 bases, and 12 bases lay between the germline ends. CDR1 is SGHVS, CDR2 FQNEAQ, per germline. CDR3 size: 15 residues. Clones were sequenced by immunoSEQ multiplex PCR, and TCRdb holds only the in-frame ones, with some missing. The sample carries 65,000 to 80,000 clones, approximately 90% recorded once. The sample taken for sequencing was PBMCs. The sequence was collected from an older woman with head and neck cancer. The rearrangement links TRBV7-8 to TRBJ2-7, with D uncertain. CDR3 protein: CASSLGPHGPYEQYF. CDR3 coding DNA: TGTGCCAGCAGCTTAGGGCCCCATGGACCCTACGAGCAGTACTTC.